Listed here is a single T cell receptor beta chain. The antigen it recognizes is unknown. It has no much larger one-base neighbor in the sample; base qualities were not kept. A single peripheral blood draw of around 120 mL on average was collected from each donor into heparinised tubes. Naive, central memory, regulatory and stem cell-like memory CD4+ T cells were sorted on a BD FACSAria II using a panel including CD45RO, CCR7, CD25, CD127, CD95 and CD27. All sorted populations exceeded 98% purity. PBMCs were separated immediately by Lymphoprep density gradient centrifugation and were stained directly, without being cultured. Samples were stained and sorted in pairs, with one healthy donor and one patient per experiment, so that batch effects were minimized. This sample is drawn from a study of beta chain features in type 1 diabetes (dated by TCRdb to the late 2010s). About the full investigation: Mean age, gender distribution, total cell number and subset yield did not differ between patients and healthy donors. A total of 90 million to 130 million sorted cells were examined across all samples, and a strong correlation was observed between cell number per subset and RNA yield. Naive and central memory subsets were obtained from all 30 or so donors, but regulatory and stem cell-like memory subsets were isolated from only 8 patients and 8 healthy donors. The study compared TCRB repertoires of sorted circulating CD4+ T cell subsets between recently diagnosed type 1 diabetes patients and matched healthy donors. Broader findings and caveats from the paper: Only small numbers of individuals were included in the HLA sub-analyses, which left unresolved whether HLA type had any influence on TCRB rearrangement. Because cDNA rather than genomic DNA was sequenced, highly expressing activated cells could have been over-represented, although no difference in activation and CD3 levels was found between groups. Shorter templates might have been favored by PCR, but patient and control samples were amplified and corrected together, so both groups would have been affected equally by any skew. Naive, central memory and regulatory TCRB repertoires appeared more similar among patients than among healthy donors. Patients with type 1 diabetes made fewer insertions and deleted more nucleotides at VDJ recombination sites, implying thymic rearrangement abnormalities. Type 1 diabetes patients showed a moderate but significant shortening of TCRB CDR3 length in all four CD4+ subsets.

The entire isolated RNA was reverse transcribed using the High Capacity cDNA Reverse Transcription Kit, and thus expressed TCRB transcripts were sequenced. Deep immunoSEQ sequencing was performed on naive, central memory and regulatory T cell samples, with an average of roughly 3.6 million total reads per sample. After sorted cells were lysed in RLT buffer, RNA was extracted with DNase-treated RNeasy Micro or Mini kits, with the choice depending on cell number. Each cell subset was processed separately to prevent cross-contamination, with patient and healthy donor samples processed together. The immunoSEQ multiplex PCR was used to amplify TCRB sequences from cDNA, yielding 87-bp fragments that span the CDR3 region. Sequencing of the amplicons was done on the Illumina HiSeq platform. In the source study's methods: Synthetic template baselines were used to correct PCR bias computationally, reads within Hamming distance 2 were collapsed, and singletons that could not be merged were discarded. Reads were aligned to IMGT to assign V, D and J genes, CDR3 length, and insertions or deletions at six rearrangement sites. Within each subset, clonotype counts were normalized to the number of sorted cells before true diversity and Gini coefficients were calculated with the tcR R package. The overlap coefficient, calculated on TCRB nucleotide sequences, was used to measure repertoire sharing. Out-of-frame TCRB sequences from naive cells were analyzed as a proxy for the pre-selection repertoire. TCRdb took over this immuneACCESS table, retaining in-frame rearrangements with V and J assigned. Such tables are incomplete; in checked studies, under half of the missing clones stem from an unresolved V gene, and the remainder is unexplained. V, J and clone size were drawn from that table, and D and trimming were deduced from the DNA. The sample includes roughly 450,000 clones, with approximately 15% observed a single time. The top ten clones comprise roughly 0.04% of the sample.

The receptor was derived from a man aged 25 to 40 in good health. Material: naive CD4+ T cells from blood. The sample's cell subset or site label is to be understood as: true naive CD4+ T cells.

The CDR3 in this case is CAWSTLPWEKLFF. In nucleotides, the sequence is TGTGCCTGGAGTACCCTTCCATGGGAAAAACTGTTTTTT. The receptor chain draws on TRBV30 and TRBJ1-4; there is no confident call for the D gene. V is cut by 2 bases and J by 8 bases, and the space between the germline ends is 12 bases. CDR1 and CDR2, looked up from the germline V gene (reference sequence), are GTSNPN and SVGIG. From the cysteine up to the phenylalanine, the CDR3 has a length of 13 residues. Of the read, only the CDR3 DNA is kept; its 39 bases are in frame from base 1. Extended through the reference TRBV30 and TRBJ1-4 proteins, this CDR3 yields the full variable domain: SQTIHQWPATLVQPVGSPLSLECTVEGTSNPNLYWYRQAAGRGLQLLFYSVGIGQISSEVPQNLSASRPQDRQFILSSKKLLLSDSGFYLCAWSTLPWEKLFFGSGTQLSVL.